This T cell receptor (beta chain) comes out of a study of beta chain features in type 1 diabetes. V was shortened by 5 bases and J by 3 bases, with 15 bases between the two germline ends. CDR3 length: 15 amino acids. Germline loops: CDR1 SGHAT, CDR2 FQNNGV. Investigators reverse transcribed all isolated RNA, so they sequenced expressed TCRB transcripts. The assay was immunoSEQ multiplex PCR, and TCRdb's table has in-frame clones only and misses some. The profile shows almost 350,000 clones, around 9% of them singletons. Overall study results and limits: Among patients with Type 1 diabetes, TCRB CDR3s were moderately but significantly shorter in every one of the four CD4+ subsets.

Concerning this clone: Its antigen is not known.

This receptor was obtained from a man in his thirties or forties with type 1 diabetes. The chain employs TRBV11-2 and TRBJ2-3; possibly TRBD2 for D (6 bases). Sequencing was done on a sample of central memory CD4+ T cells from blood. CDR3 residues: CASSLGGAETDTQYF. The CDR3 DNA is TGTGCCAGCAGCCTAGGAGGGGCGGAAACAGATACGCAGTATTTT.